These T cell receptor beta chains were read from a single sample in a study of blood T cells in healthy people across ages. One entry per CDR3 protein, called by TCRdb with MiXCR from the 5' RACE reads. The repertoire holds around 800,000 distinct CDR3 sequences, with 25% to 30% as singletons. Separately, the same data were catalogued under a study of T cells of mothers and their children.

Sequencing was performed on blood. These receptors were collected from a boy aged 5-17 years in good health. Each CDR3 is given with its conserved first and last residue. The D gene is left open where the match is weak. For some rows the clone size is stated as once, few or many, or as a class when expanded; others skip it.

CDR3aa,CDR3nt,abundance,j_gene,d_gene,v_gene
CASNARRTGELFF,TGTGCCAGCAACGCCCGAAGGACCGGGGAGCTGTTTTTT,.,TRBJ2-2,.,TRBV2
CASSTDRGGYTF,TGCGCCAGCAGCACGGACAGGGGAGGCTACACCTTC,.,TRBJ1-2,TRBD1,TRBV5-1
CASSLGGSPDTQYF,TGCGCCAGCAGCTTGGGAGGATCCCCCGATACGCAGTATTTT,once,TRBJ2-3,.,TRBV5-1
CSALGQDLQYF,TGCAGTGCCCTGGGTCAGGACCTGCAGTATTTT,.,TRBJ2-3,.,TRBV20-1
CASDSSGSSYNEQFF,TGTGCCAGTGACTCTAGCGGGAGCTCCTACAATGAGCAGTTCTTC,once,TRBJ2-1,TRBD2,TRBV6-1
CASSPGTGHNSPLHF,TGCGCCAGCAGCCCGGGGACAGGTCATAATTCACCCCTCCACTTT,.,TRBJ1-6,TRBD1,TRBV5-1
CASRGQMVTEAFF,TGTGCCAGCAGAGGACAGATGGTCACTGAAGCTTTCTTT,.,TRBJ1-1,.,TRBV7-3
CASSQTSGNTGELFF,TGTGCTAGCAGCCAGACTAGCGGAAACACCGGGGAGCTGTTTTTT,.,TRBJ2-2,TRBD2,TRBV7-7
CSAPQRRNEQFF,TGCAGTGCCCCTCAGCGGCGCAATGAGCAGTTCTTC,few,TRBJ2-1,.,TRBV20-1
CASGAGYEQYF,TGCGCCAGCGGCGCAGGCTACGAGCAGTACTTC,many,TRBJ2-7,.,TRBV5-1
CASSRLNRGNYGYTF,TGTGCCAGCAGTAGACTCAACAGGGGCAACTATGGCTACACCTTC,few,TRBJ1-2,TRBD1,TRBV12-3/TRBV12-4
CASSTRGSYEQFF,TGTGCCAGCAGTACCCGGGGAAGCTATGAGCAGTTCTTC,.,TRBJ2-1,.,TRBV28
CACRDPLYYGYTF,TGTGCCTGCCGGGACCCCCTTTATTATGGCTACACCTTC,.,TRBJ1-2,.,TRBV6-5
CASSPRLAGGNTQYF,TGTGCCAGCAGTCCGAGACTAGCGGGGGGAAATACGCAGTATTTT,.,TRBJ2-3,TRBD2,TRBV2
CASTKGDAGKAGYGYTF,TGTGCCAGCACTAAGGGGGACGCAGGCAAGGCGGGGTATGGCTACACCTTC,.,TRBJ1-2,.,TRBV2
CASTPARAGQETQYF,TGTGCCAGTACCCCAGCGCGGGCAGGCCAAGAGACCCAGTACTTC,few,TRBJ2-5,.,TRBV28
CASRGGRGKLFF,TGTGCCAGCAGAGGAGGGAGGGGAAAACTGTTTTTT,.,TRBJ1-4,.,TRBV28
CASSSGGWIGSYEQYF,TGCGCCAGCTCCTCAGGGGGCTGGATCGGGTCGTACGAGCAGTACTTC,.,TRBJ2-7,TRBD1,TRBV5-1
CASPRSGREFF,TGTGCCAGCCCTAGGAGCGGGAGGGAGTTTTTT,few,TRBJ1-4,.,TRBV7-9
CASIPRGTSQETQYF,TGTGCCAGCATCCCTAGAGGCACATCCCAAGAGACCCAGTACTTC,few,TRBJ2-5,.,TRBV21-1
CASSYLTDTYEQYF,TGTGCCAGCAGTTACTTGACAGATACCTACGAGCAGTACTTC,.,TRBJ2-7,.,TRBV28
CASSPTETAVYGYTF,TGTGCCAGCAGTCCGACAGAGACTGCGGTCTATGGCTACACCTTC,few,TRBJ1-2,.,TRBV2
CASSHQPSGGANVLTF,TGTGCCAGCAGCCACCAACCCTCTGGGGGGGCCAACGTCCTGACTTTC,.,TRBJ2-6,.,TRBV14
CASSSGNMVTETQYF,TGTGCCAGCAGTTCTGGGAACATGGTGACAGAGACCCAGTACTTC,.,TRBJ2-5,.,TRBV12-3/TRBV12-4
CASSASGSGGWETQYF,TGCGCCAGCAGCGCCTCGGGTAGCGGGGGGTGGGAGACCCAGTACTTC,once,TRBJ2-5,TRBD2,TRBV10-2
CASSLAIGTGGTEAFF,TGTGCCAGCAGCTTAGCCATCGGGACAGGGGGCACTGAAGCTTTCTTT,few,TRBJ1-1,TRBD1,TRBV7-2
CSVGTASILAGDTQYF,TGCAGCGTTGGGACAGCCTCCATCCTAGCAGGAGATACGCAGTATTTT,few,TRBJ2-3,.,TRBV29-1
CATSWRGQETQYF,TGTGCCACCTCCTGGCGGGGGCAAGAGACCCAGTACTTC,few,TRBJ2-5,TRBD2,TRBV6-6
CAWSVLNEQFF,TGTGCCTGGAGTGTTTTGAATGAGCAGTTCTTC,.,TRBJ2-1,.,TRBV30
CATSRTGKGEKLFF,TGTGCCACCAGCCGGACAGGGAAAGGTGAAAAACTGTTTTTT,.,TRBJ1-4,TRBD1,TRBV15
CASRANRGRTYEQYF,TGTGCCAGCAGGGCCAACAGGGGCCGGACCTACGAGCAGTACTTC,.,TRBJ2-7,TRBD1,TRBV6-1
CASSAKRGTNEKLFF,TGTGCCAGCAGTGCCAAGAGGGGGACTAATGAAAAACTGTTTTTT,.,TRBJ1-4,.,TRBV6-1
CASSPRGPGEQYF,TGTGCCAGCAGCCCCCGGGGTCCTGGGGAGCAGTACTTC,.,TRBJ2-5,.,TRBV6-5
CASSVRDSYSSYNSPLHF,TGTGCCAGCAGCGTAAGGGACAGTTACAGCTCCTATAATTCACCCCTCCACTTT,few,TRBJ1-6,TRBD1,TRBV9
CASSRRGGETQYF,TGTGCCAGCAGCCGCAGGGGAGGCGAGACCCAGTACTTC,many,TRBJ2-5,.,TRBV12-3/TRBV12-4
CASSRIAGPGEQFF,TGTGCCAGCAGCCGGATAGCGGGACCGGGAGAGCAGTTCTTC,.,TRBJ2-1,TRBD2,TRBV3-1
CASSARGFTNTGELFF,TGTGCCAGCAGCGCCAGGGGGTTCACGAACACCGGGGAGCTGTTTTTT,.,TRBJ2-2,TRBD1,TRBV7-6
CASSLRYRYQPQHF,TGTGCCAGCAGTTTAAGGTACAGATATCAGCCCCAGCATTTT,.,TRBJ1-5,.,TRBV12-3/TRBV12-4
CASKRGSYNEQFF,TGTGCCAGCAAACGGGGCTCCTACAATGAGCAGTTCTTC,.,TRBJ2-1,.,TRBV5-4
CASSQADRGFTEASF,TGTGCCAGCAGCCAAGCAGACAGGGGTTTTACTGAAGCTTCCTTT,few,TRBJ1-1,TRBD1,TRBV3-1
CASSLGRGAYNEKLFF,TGTGCCAGCAGCCTAGGCCGGGGGGCCTATAATGAAAAACTGTTTTTT,.,TRBJ1-4,.,TRBV7-9
CASSKPPSGNTEAFF,TGTGCCAGCAGCAAACCCCCTTCGGGGAACACTGAAGCTTTCTTT,.,TRBJ1-1,.,TRBV21-1
CASSRGTEMGKQYF,TGTGCCAGCAGTCGCGGGACCGAAATGGGGAAGCAGTACTTC,.,TRBJ2-7,.,TRBV28
CSARHSGTSYTDTQYF,TGCAGTGCTAGACATTCCGGGACTAGCTACACAGATACGCAGTATTTT,few,TRBJ2-3,TRBD2,TRBV20-1
CASSQEGSGRTYEQYF,TGCGCCAGCAGCCAAGAAGGAAGCGGCAGAACCTACGAGCAGTACTTC,few,TRBJ2-7,.,TRBV4-1
CASSQDGTSGRNIQYF,TGCGCCAGCAGCCAAGACGGGACTAGCGGGAGAAACATTCAGTACTTC,few,TRBJ2-4,TRBD2,TRBV4-1
CASSQQVSGANVLTF,TGTGCCAGCTCACAACAAGTCTCTGGGGCCAACGTCCTGACTTTC,.,TRBJ2-6,.,TRBV18
CSASFLAGTSTDTQYF,TGCAGTGCCTCCTTCCTAGCGGGTACTAGCACAGATACGCAGTATTTT,.,TRBJ2-3,TRBD2,TRBV20-1
CASSWTGVQETQYF,TGCGCCAGCAGCTGGACGGGAGTCCAAGAGACCCAGTACTTC,many,TRBJ2-5,.,TRBV5-1